This passage covers 8 T cell receptor beta chains from one sample sequenced in a study of Ad26.COV2.S vaccination and SARS-CoV-2 variants. Profiling relied on immunoSEQ multiplex PCR, and the TCRdb table lists in-frame clones only, not all of them. This sample has under 400,000 clones, with more than 75% found just once. The treatment here: 15 to 20 received Ad26.COV2.S at low or high dose, single or two shots; roughly five received placebo; per-sample allocation not given. Sampling was performed 63 days after the first vaccine or placebo injection. The material was peripheral blood, obtained in a trial of Ad26.COV2.S vaccine versus placebo. The receptors derive from a person aged 18-65 years who received the Ad26.COV2.S COVID-19 vaccine or a placebo.

This rearrangement joins TRBV5-8 to TRBJ1-2; D is unclear. Trimming pared 4 bases from V and 4 bases from J, leaving 14 bases between. Germline-derived CDR1 and CDR2 are SGHTS and YDEGEE. The CDR3 has 14 amino acids. The CDR3 bases are TGTGCCAGCAGCCTTCCCATCGTCGCCTATGGCTACACCTTC. Translation: CASSLPIVAYGYTF.

The V gene is TRBV6-1, the J gene TRBJ2-1, with a possible D match to TRBD1 (6 bases). V lost 0 bases and J 4 bases, leaving 16 bases between the germline ends. The germline CDR1 and CDR2 sequences are MNHNS and SASEGT. The CDR3 loop spans 17 amino acids. The DNA of the CDR3 is TGTGCCAGCAGTGAAGCCGATTTGGGGGCGGCTTACAATGAGCAGTTCTTC. Protein sequence: CASSEADLGAAYNEQFF.

The V gene is TRBV11-2, the J gene TRBJ2-7; D unresolved. The CDR3 length is 11 residues. The V and J ends lost 5 bases and 2 bases respectively, with 4 bases between them. Germline V CDR1 and CDR2: SGHAT, FQNNGV. The CDR3 protein is CASSKAYEQYF. The CDR3 DNA follows: TGTGCCAGCAGCAAAGCCTACGAGCAGTACTTC.

J is TRBJ1-5 and V is TRBV27, with D unresolved. V shed 5 bases and J shed 7 bases, with 15 bases lying between them. This CDR3 has 14 residues. From germline, CDR1 is MNHEY and CDR2 SMNVEV (reference sequence). The CDR3 nucleotides read TGTGCCAGCAGTCTGGGCTACACGGGACAGCCCCAGCATTTT. This sequence encodes CASSLGYTGQPQHF.

This clone appeared a few times. This sample also contains other DNA sequences that code for the same CDR3. CDR3 in DNA: TGCAGCGTTTTGCGGCTGAACACTGAAGCTTTCTTT. Protein product: CSVLRLNTEAFF. The rearrangement uses TRBV29-1 and TRBJ1-1; D is unresolved. Trimming stripped 5 bases from V and 0 bases from J, with 7 bases between. The germline V gene has CDR1 SQVTM and CDR2 ANQGSEA. The CDR3 has 12 residues.

This sequence joins TRBV9 and TRBJ2-1; unclear D gene. This CDR3 comprises 14 residues. CDR1 is SGDLS and CDR2 is YYNGEE in the germline V gene. V was pared by 2 bases and J by 1 base, with 7 bases between. The CDR3 DNA follows: TGTGCCAGCAGCGTGAGCCTTTCCTACAATGAGCAGTTCTTC. Its translation: CASSVSLSYNEQFF.

This clone was counted a few times. The chain links TRBV30 to TRBJ1-3, with a possible D match to TRBD1 (5 bases). Trimming took off 4 bases at V and 7 bases at J, with 17 bases between the two ends. Germline assignment: CDR1 GTSNPN and CDR2 SVGIG (reference sequence). The CDR3 sequence is 14 residues long. In nucleotides, the CDR3 is TGTGCCTGGAACGGAGGGGCTCGGCGGAACACCATATATTTT. Translation gives CAWNGGARRNTIYF.

V usage is TRBV4-2 and J usage is TRBJ1-5, with D maybe TRBD1 (6 bases). V lost 0 bases, J lost 0 bases, and 21 bases lay in between. This CDR3 is 20 amino acids long. The germline CDR1 and CDR2 sequences are LGHNA and YNFKEQ. The CDR3 coding sequence is TGTGCCAGCAGCCAAGATTCCCTGGGGGCAGGGGATTATAGCAATCAGCCCCAGCATTTT. This sequence encodes CASSQDSLGAGDYSNQPQHF.